This T cell receptor beta chain is drawn from a study of regulatory T cells in long-lasting Graves disease (dated by TCRdb to about 2021). For the wider study: Persistent Graves' disease meant more than 5 years of antithyroid drug treatment with TSH receptor autoantibodies that stayed positive. Patients with persistent Graves' disease were compared with patients with newly diagnosed Graves' disease using TCR sequencing and RNA sequencing of peripheral blood. The study was registered as a clinical trial and conducted in China. A total of roughly 33 samples underwent TCR sequencing: about 13 from persistent and roughly 20 from newly diagnosed Graves' disease patients. Antithyroid drugs had been taken for approximately 10 years on average by persistent Graves' disease patients in the clinical cohort. The paper as a whole reports these results and caveats: Because the primary lesion, thyroid tissue, could not be accessed, the study looked at peripheral blood alone. The authors noted that the small sample size was a limitation that may lower accuracy. Persistent Graves' disease patients showed lower TCR Shannon entropy and fewer highly expanded clones than newly diagnosed patients, suggesting clonal expansion. More public clonotypes were shared among persistent patients (roughly 2,700) than among newly diagnosed patients (roughly 1,000). Only the TCR beta chain was sequenced and analyzed.

This clonotype was observed at least ten times. Its antigen is currently not known. Per-base quality was not reported, and no clone a single base away is much larger than it. This sample's time point label indicates: persistent/refractory GD, antithyroid drugs over 5 years with positive TRAb. For both TCR sequencing and RNA sequencing, RNA was extracted from PBMCs in TRIzol. Graves' disease was diagnosed according to American Thyroid Association guidelines. Patients were recruited from an endocrinology department in Xi'an, China. Each patient gave around 9.2 milliliters of peripheral blood, collected in an EDTA anticoagulant tube. PBMCs were isolated by Ficoll Paque Plus density gradient separation without further T cell sorting. An Agilent 2100 Bioanalyzer and agarose gel were used to check RNA quality, while a NanoDrop 2000 measured RNA concentration. Preparation of the library involved multiplex PCR. These reads were obtained on an Illumina HiSeq 4000. To build TCR beta libraries, CDR3 regions were amplified by Arm-PCR using iRepertoire HTBI primers. Before sequencing, the PCR products went through gel purification. Under the source paper's analysis protocol: Across samples, approximately 68 TRBV and around 15 TRBJ segments were identified and used for gene usage analysis of CDR3 amino acid clonotypes. COPE and FqMerger were used to merge the filtered high-quality paired reads into contigs. BLAST was used to align contigs to IMGT TRBV, TRBD and TRBJ reference genes, with CDR3 defined following IMGT. Any clonotype with a frequency above 0.1% was counted as a highly expanded clone. Repertoire diversity was measured by Shannon entropy, and V-J evenness by the Gini coefficient. A clonotype was considered public if more than one individual shared it. Clones were called with MiXCR by TCRdb after fastp trimmed the public reads at Q25, and only in-frame beta chains were retained. All rows with the same CDR3 protein become a single entry with the most common DNA and genes. The V and J calls reflect TCRdb's pipeline rather than the authors' work. The sample data list about 470,000 distinct CDR3 sequences, and under 25% of these were observed just once. Of the sample, over 7.5% falls within the top ten clones.

The sample here was peripheral blood mononuclear cells (PBMCs), taken when the disease was refractory, from a patient treated with antithyroid drugs. The clonotype originates from a female donor with Graves disease.

The nucleotides read TGTGCCAGCAGTGGACTAGTGGCGACCGGGGAGCTGTTTTTT. The resulting protein is CASSGLVATGELFF. The sequence joins TRBV2 to TRBJ2-2; matching of 6 bases hints at TRBD2 as the D gene. The CDR3 holds 14 amino acids from the cysteine to the phenylalanine. Of all the DNA, just the CDR3 is kept, 42 bases in frame from base 1. From the germline V gene, CDR1 is SNHLY and CDR2 is FYNNEI. V was cut back by 4 bases and J by 5 bases, leaving a gap of 11 bases between them.